This TCR beta chain was sequenced in a study of T-cell reconstitution after alpha-beta-depleted transplantation in children. The study, taken as a whole, reports: Recipient T cells and thymic progenitors that survived gave rise to the high TCRbeta diversity observed at day 60 in some patients. Newly produced T cells mostly accounted for T-cell counts and diversity one year post-transplant. There were reportedly several hundred expanded graft clones from which alpha-beta T cells came about two months after transplant.

There are a few counts of this clonotype. Its antigen is still unknown. This CDR3 spans 14 amino acids. V gave up 0 bases and J gave up 2 bases, with 8 bases separating them. The germline V gene has CDR1 LGHNA and CDR2 YSLEER. As it was prepared, the TCRbeta library received unique molecular identifiers. TCRdb analysed the PCR reads with MiXCR anew, one entry per CDR3 protein. The sample yields around 230,000 distinct CDR3 sequences, approximately 15% seen once. This sequence originates from a male patient between 2 and 15 years old who had a stem cell transplant for acute lymphoblastic leukemia, so the T cells may come from the graft donor. The chain couples TRBV4-3 to TRBJ2-7; D perhaps matches TRBD1 (6 bases). The sequencing here drew on PBMCs, mostly from graft donor cells, taken 360 days after TCRalphabeta/CD19-depleted stem cell transplant. The DNA of the CDR3 is TGCGCCAGCAGCCAAGAGACAGGACCCTACGAGCAGTACTTC. Amino acids: CASSQETGPYEQYF.